This T cell receptor beta chain was sequenced during a study of regulatory T cells in long-lasting Graves disease. V lost 0 bases, J lost 4 bases, and 11 bases lay in between. Germline lookup yields CDR1 DFQATT and CDR2 SNEGSKA (reference sequence). The CDR3 extends over 14 amino acids. Notes on the study in general: Persistent disease preferred TRBV28, TRBJ1-2 and TRBJ2-5.

CDR3 regions were amplified by Arm-PCR using iRepertoire HTBI primers to build TCR beta libraries. Per the authors' pipeline: Identified segments across samples numbered some 62 TRBV and around 13 TRBJ. MiXCR, run by TCRdb on the multiplex PCR reads, gives a single entry per CDR3 protein. These V and J calls are TCRdb output, not the study's own analysis. Of just over 600,000 distinct CDR3 sequences listed, approximately 15% are singletons. Time point meaning: newly diagnosed GD, antithyroid drugs for less than 3 months. From RNA extracted from PBMCs, the TCR library was made. The sample holds a few counts of this clonotype. Its antigen is currently unknown. The same data also contributed to another study, on T cells in Graves' hyperthyroidism and ophthalmopathy.

This clonotype was obtained from a woman aged 30 to 39 with Graves disease. The starting material was peripheral blood mononuclear cells (PBMCs), obtained at new diagnosis, from a patient treated with antithyroid drugs. The chain combines TRBV20-1 with TRBJ2-3; the D gene is possibly TRBD1 (6 bases). This chain's CDR3 is CSAREWQGSDTQYF. The CDR3 region has the DNA TGCAGTGCTAGAGAATGGCAGGGGTCAGATACGCAGTATTTT.